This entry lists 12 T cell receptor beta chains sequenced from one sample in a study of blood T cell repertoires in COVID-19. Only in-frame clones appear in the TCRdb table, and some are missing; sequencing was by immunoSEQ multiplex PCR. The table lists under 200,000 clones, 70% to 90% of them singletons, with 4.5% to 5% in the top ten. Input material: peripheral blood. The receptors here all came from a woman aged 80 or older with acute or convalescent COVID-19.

CDR3 region: CASSTQGTTQYF. CDR3 coding DNA: TGTGCCAGCAGCACACAGGGCACGACCCAGTACTTC. The chain has TRBV11-2 and TRBJ2-5, with a weak D call TRBD1 (6 bases). Germline CDR1 and CDR2: SGHAT and FQNNGV. Trimming left V 5 bases short and J 7 bases short, with 11 bases between. The CDR3 consists of 12 residues.

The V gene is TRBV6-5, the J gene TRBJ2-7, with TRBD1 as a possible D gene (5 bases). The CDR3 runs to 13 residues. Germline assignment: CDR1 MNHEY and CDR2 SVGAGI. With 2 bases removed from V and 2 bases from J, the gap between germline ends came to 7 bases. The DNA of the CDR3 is TGTGCCAGCAGTTACGGACAACCCTACGAGCAGTACTTC. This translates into CASSYGQPYEQYF.

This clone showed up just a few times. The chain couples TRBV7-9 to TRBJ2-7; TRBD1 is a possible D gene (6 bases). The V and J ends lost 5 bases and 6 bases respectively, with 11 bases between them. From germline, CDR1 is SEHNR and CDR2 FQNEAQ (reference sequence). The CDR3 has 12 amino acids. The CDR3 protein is CASSTGSREQYF. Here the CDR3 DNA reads TGTGCCAGCAGCACAGGGTCTCGCGAGCAGTACTTC.

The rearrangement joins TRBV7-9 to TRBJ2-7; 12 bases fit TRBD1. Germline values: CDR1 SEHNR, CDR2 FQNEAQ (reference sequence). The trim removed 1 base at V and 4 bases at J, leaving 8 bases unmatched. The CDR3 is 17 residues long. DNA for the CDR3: TGTGCCAGCAGCTTAGGTGGAGGGGGACAGGGGGCTTACGAGCAGTACTTC. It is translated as CASSLGGGGQGAYEQYF.

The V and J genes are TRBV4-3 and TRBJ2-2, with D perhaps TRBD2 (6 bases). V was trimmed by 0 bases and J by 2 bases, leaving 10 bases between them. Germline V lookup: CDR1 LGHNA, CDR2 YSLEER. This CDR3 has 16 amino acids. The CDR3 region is CASSQDRGINTGELFF. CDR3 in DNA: TGCGCCAGCAGCCAAGATCGGGGGATCAACACCGGGGAGCTGTTTTTT.

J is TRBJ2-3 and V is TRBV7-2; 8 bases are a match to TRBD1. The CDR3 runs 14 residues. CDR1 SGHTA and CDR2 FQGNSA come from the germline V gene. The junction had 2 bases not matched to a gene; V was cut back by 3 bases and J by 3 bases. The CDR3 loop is CASSFQGATDTQYF. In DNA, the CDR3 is TGTGCCAGCAGCTTCCAGGGGGCGACAGATACGCAGTATTTT.

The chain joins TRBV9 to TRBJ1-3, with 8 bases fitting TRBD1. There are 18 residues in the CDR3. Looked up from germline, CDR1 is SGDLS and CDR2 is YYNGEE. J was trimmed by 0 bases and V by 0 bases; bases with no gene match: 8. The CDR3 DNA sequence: TGTGCCAGCAGCGTAGCTAGTGGACAGGGAAGCTCTGGAAACACCATATATTTT. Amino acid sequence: CASSVASGQGSSGNTIYF.

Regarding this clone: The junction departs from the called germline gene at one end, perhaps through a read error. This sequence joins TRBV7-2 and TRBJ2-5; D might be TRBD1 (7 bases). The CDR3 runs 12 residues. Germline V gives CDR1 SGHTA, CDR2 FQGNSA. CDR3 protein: CASSPGGQFGHF. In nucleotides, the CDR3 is TGTGCCAGCAGCCCCGGGGGACAGTTCGGCCACTTC.

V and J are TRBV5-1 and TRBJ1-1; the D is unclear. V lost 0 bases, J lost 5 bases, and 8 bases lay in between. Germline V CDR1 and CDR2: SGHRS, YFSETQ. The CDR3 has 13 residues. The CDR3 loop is CASSLELATEAFF. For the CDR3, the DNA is TGCGCCAGCAGCTTGGAGTTAGCAACTGAAGCTTTCTTT.

The CDR3 is CSVAGQGAENEQFF. The CDR3, as DNA: TGCAGCGTTGCCGGACAGGGGGCAGAAAATGAGCAGTTCTTC. The chain links TRBV29-1 to TRBJ2-1; 11 bases line up with TRBD1. Per the germline V gene, CDR1 is SQVTM and CDR2 is ANQGSEA. J gave up 7 bases and V 4 bases, and 6 bases lay outside the gene matches. This CDR3 contains 14 residues.

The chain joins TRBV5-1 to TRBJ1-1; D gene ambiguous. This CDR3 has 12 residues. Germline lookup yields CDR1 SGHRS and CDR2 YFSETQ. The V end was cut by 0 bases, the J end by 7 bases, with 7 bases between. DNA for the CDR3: TGCGCCAGCAGCTTGGATACGCGTGAAGCTTTCTTT. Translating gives CASSLDTREAFF.

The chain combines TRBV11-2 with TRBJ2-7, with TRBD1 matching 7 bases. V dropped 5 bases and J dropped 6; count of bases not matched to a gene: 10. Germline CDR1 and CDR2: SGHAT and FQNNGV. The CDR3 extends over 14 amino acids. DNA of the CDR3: TGTGCCAGCAGCCAACGACAGGGTAGATCCGAGCAGTACTTC. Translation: CASSQRQGRSEQYF.